This entry lists 27 T cell receptor beta chains sequenced from one sample in a study of T-cell memory formation after mild COVID-19. Using its own MiXCR run on the 5' RACE reads, TCRdb lists one record per CDR3 protein. The table shows 470,000 or so distinct CDR3 sequences, with 20% occurring only once. The material sequenced was PBMCs or a T cell subset sorted from them (not recorded which). These receptors were taken from an adult woman who had mild COVID-19 (a few samples of this study predate the infection). Cell type and time point are not known.

CDR3 nucleotide sequence: TGTGCCAGCGGACGGACAAGCAATCAGCCCCAGCATTTT. It specifies CASGRTSNQPQHF. This chain uses TRBV6-5 with TRBJ1-5; maybe TRBD1 (5 bases). The ends were cut back, 8 bases at V and 1 base at J, with 9 bases in the middle. The CDR3 runs 13 residues. From germline, CDR1 is MNHEY and CDR2 SVGAGI.

This clonotype occurred a few times. This chain connects TRBV7-2 to TRBJ2-2; a possible D gene is TRBD2 (7 bases). The CDR3 loop spans 16 amino acids. The germline V and J ends were trimmed by 4 bases and 3 bases, with 15 bases remaining between them. Germline CDR1 is SGHTA and CDR2 is FQGNSA. The CDR3 protein is CASSSKSGTYTGELFF. DNA for the CDR3: TGTGCCAGCAGCTCCAAGAGCGGGACATACACCGGGGAGCTGTTTTTT. The full variable domain, rest sourced from reference TRBV7-2 and TRBJ2-2, is GAGVSQSPSNKVTEKGKDVELRCDPISGHTALYWYRQSLGQGLEFLIYFQGNSAPDKSGLPSDRFSAERTGGSVSTLTIQRTQQEDSAVYLCASSSKSGTYTGELFFGEGSRLTVL.

The CDR3 spells CASSMGDVTVYGYTF. The CDR3 nucleotides read TGTGCCAGCTCAATGGGGGACGTGACAGTCTATGGCTACACCTTC. This rearrangement joins TRBV18 to TRBJ1-2, with D possibly TRBD1 on 5 matching bases. This CDR3 comprises 15 residues. The ends were cut back, 5 bases at V and 4 bases at J, with 17 bases in the middle. Germline CDR1 and CDR2: KGHSH and LQKENI.

This chain uses TRBV7-2 with TRBJ2-1; 7 positions match TRBD2. Unmatched junction bases numbered 16, after V lost 5 bases and J lost 12 bases. Germline CDR1 reads SGHTA; CDR2 reads FQGNSA. CDR3 length: 15 residues. CDR3 sequence reads: CASSPAGHAGDMQFF. The DNA for the CDR3 is TGTGCCAGCAGCCCCGCCGGTCACGCGGGAGACATGCAGTTCTTC.

This clonotype was recorded a few times. This CDR3 reads CASSRDRDAYNSPLHF. DNA for the CDR3: TGTGCCAGCAGCCGAGACAGGGACGCCTATAATTCACCCCTCCACTTT. This chain connects TRBV3-1 to TRBJ1-6, with 7 bases matching TRBD1. Looked up from germline, CDR1 is LGHDT and CDR2 is YNNKEL (reference sequence). V shed 4 bases, J shed 2 bases, and the junction held 5 bases outside the gene matches. CDR3 length: 16 amino acids.

The chain recombines TRBV24-1 with TRBJ1-5; D unclear. The germline V gene has CDR1 KGHDR and CDR2 SFDVKD. This CDR3 is 13 amino acids long. V shed 7 bases and J shed 6 bases, with 12 bases lying between them. CDR3 coding DNA: TGTGCCACCAGGGAAGGTAGGAGTCAGCCCCAGCATTTT. Translating it yields CATREGRSQPQHF.

This clonotype has only a few counts. The chain links TRBV30 to TRBJ1-1, with 7 bases matching TRBD1. With V trimmed by 3 bases and J by 5 bases, 12 bases remained unmatched. Germline V gene data show CDR1 as GTSNPN and CDR2 as SVGIG (reference sequence). This CDR3 comprises 15 residues. The CDR3: CAWRKVGTARTEAFF. Here the CDR3 DNA reads TGTGCCTGGAGGAAGGTGGGGACAGCCAGGACTGAAGCTTTCTTT.

This clonotype showed up just a few times. The rearrangement links TRBV5-1 to TRBJ2-3; D not resolved. The CDR3 is 15 amino acids. V gave up 4 bases and J gave up 0 bases, with 12 bases separating them. CDR1 SGHRS and CDR2 YFSETQ come from the germline V gene. CDR3 nucleotide sequence: TGCGCCAGCAGCCCCCTCCCCGCCAGCACAGATACGCAGTATTTT. Protein product: CASSPLPASTDTQYF.

This clonotype came up many times. This chain joins TRBV5-5 and TRBJ1-2; D is uncertain. The CDR3 runs 16 residues. Germline CDR1 reads SGHKS; CDR2 reads YYEKEE (reference sequence). V was trimmed by 0 bases and J by 1 base, leaving 13 bases between them. CDR3 sequence: CASSLAALNLNYGYTF. The CDR3 DNA reads TGTGCCAGCAGCTTGGCTGCTTTGAATCTTAACTATGGCTACACCTTC.

This clonotype occurred a few times. The chain is built from TRBV9 and TRBJ2-3; 8 bases agree with TRBD2. With V trimmed by 2 bases and J by 6 bases, 5 bases remained unmatched. The CDR3 length is 14 residues. Germline V gives CDR1 SGDLS, CDR2 YYNGEE. CDR3 DNA: TGTGCCAGCAGCGTCGGGACTAGGAAGGATACGCAGTATTTT. Translating it yields CASSVGTRKDTQYF. Together with reference TRBV9 and TRBJ2-3, the CDR3 gives the full variable domain: DSGVTQTPKHLITATGQRVTLRCSPRSGDLSVYWYQQSLDQGLQFLIQYYNGEERAKGNILERFSAQQFPDLHSELNLSSLELGDSALYFCASSVGTRKDTQYFGPGTRLTVL.

A few counts support this clonotype. The V and J genes are TRBV4-1 and TRBJ1-4; tentative D call: TRBD1 (5 bases). This CDR3 contains 14 residues. V lost 1 base and J 8 bases, leaving 11 bases between the germline ends. Germline V gives CDR1 MGHRA, CDR2 YSYEKL. The CDR3 region has the DNA TGCGCCAGCAGCCAAGGGGTAGGGGCAGAAAAACTGTTTTTT. This codes for CASSQGVGAEKLFF.

The rearrangement links TRBV7-2 to TRBJ2-1; perhaps D is TRBD1 or TRBD2 (5 bases each). Germline V gene lookup returns CDR1 SGHTA and CDR2 FQGNSA. V gave up 5 bases and J gave up 5 bases, with 16 bases separating them. The CDR3 runs to 15 residues. This chain's CDR3 is CASSDRDHTNNEQFF. The CDR3 bases are TGTGCCAGCAGCGACCGGGACCACACTAACAATGAGCAGTTCTTC.

The chain recombines TRBV4-2 with TRBJ2-7; 8 bases are a match to TRBD2. This CDR3 comprises 14 residues. J gave up 2 bases and V 1 base, and 1 base lay outside the gene matches. CDR1 and CDR2 from the germline V gene are LGHNA and YNFKEQ. CDR3 sequence: CASSQVLAAYEQYF. The CDR3 coding sequence is TGTGCCAGCAGCCAAGTACTAGCGGCCTACGAGCAGTACTTC.

The chain couples TRBV12-3 or TRBV12-4 to TRBJ2-5; D uncertain. V shed 7 bases and J shed 4 bases, with 13 bases lying between them. This CDR3 has 13 residues. The DNA of the CDR3 is TGTGCCAGCATGGGCCCGGGTTCAGAGACCCAGTACTTC. Its translation is CASMGPGSETQYF.

The CDR3, as DNA: TGTGCCAGCAGCTTAGAGGGGATTCGGCCAGCTTTCTTT. This gives the protein CASSLEGIRPAFF. The genes are TRBV7-2 and TRBJ1-1; weak D call: TRBD1 (5 bases). The CDR3 runs 13 residues. Germline CDR1 SGHTA, CDR2 FQGNSA. V dropped 1 base and J dropped 10 bases, with 13 bases sitting between them.

This clonotype was observed a handful of times. V is TRBV4-3 and J is TRBJ2-1; D possibly corresponds to TRBD1 (5 bases). Germline loops: CDR1 LGHNA, CDR2 YSLEER. This CDR3 is 12 amino acids long. Trimming pared 2 bases from V and 10 bases from J, leaving 9 bases between. Here the CDR3 reads CASSQQQAEQFF. Written as DNA, the CDR3 is TGCGCCAGCAGCCAACAACAGGCGGAGCAGTTCTTC.

The genes are TRBV4-2 and TRBJ2-7; 9 bases line up with TRBD1. There are 15 residues in the CDR3. After removal of 1 base from V and 5 bases from J, the junction contained 6 bases not matched to a gene. CDR1 is LGHNA and CDR2 is YNFKEQ in the germline V gene. The CDR3 protein is CASSQGTGDYNEQYF. The CDR3 bases are TGTGCCAGCAGCCAAGGGACAGGGGACTATAACGAGCAGTACTTC.

The chain's CDR3 is CASSVAGFGTQYF. The CDR3 nucleotides read TGTGCCAGCAGTGTTGCGGGATTCGGTACGCAGTATTTT. This sequence joins TRBV6-4 and TRBJ2-3, with D tentatively TRBD2 (6 bases). Germline loops: CDR1 MRHNA, CDR2 SNTAGT. V was shortened by 4 bases and J by 8 bases, with 13 bases between the two germline ends. The CDR3 has 13 residues.

This clonotype was observed many times. This chain connects TRBV5-1 to TRBJ2-5; the match to TRBD2 covers 9 bases. Germline V gives CDR1 SGHRS, CDR2 YFSETQ. Unmatched junction bases numbered 8, after V lost 4 bases and J lost 1 base. The CDR3 covers 16 residues. CDR3 DNA sequence: TGCGCCAGCAGCCTCGGGGCGGGAGGGAGCCAAGAGACCCAGTACTTC. It yields the protein CASSLGAGGSQETQYF.

The CDR3, as DNA: TGTGCCAGCAGGGCTGGGGCTGGGACTGAAGCTTTCTTT. Its translation is CASRAGAGTEAFF. The genes are TRBV3-1 and TRBJ1-1; D might be TRBD1 (5 bases). This CDR3 region has 13 residues. V lost 6 bases to trimming and J lost 5 bases, with 13 bases between them. Germline loops: CDR1 LGHDT, CDR2 YNNKEL (reference sequence).

This clonotype showed up just a few times. The rearrangement links TRBV30 to TRBJ2-3; D possibly uses TRBD1 or TRBD2 (5 bases each). V gave up 3 bases and J gave up 4 bases, with 14 bases separating them. This CDR3 region has 14 residues. In germline, CDR1 is GTSNPN, CDR2 SVGIG (reference sequence). The chain's CDR3 is CAWRGEGRADTQYF. The CDR3 DNA is TGTGCCTGGAGGGGTGAGGGGCGCGCAGATACGCAGTATTTT.

This clonotype occurred a few times. This chain uses TRBV24-1 with TRBJ2-1; 7 positions agree with TRBD1. Germline V gives CDR1 KGHDR, CDR2 SFDVKD. V lost 3 bases to trimming and J lost 9 bases; unmatched junction nucleotides: 10. The CDR3 has 15 amino acids. For the CDR3, the DNA is TGTGCCACCAGTGATCGTTCGACAGGGCGGGTTGAGCAGTTCTTC. This codes for CATSDRSTGRVEQFF.

The chain links TRBV4-1 to TRBJ1-2; no definite D call. There are 17 residues in the CDR3. Trimming took off 7 bases at V and 3 bases at J, with 24 bases between the two ends. Germline CDR1 is MGHRA and CDR2 is YSYEKL. The CDR3 loop reads CASISTPLDAGHYGYTF. In DNA, the CDR3 is TGCGCCAGCATCTCAACGCCCCTGGACGCGGGCCACTATGGCTACACCTTC.

The rearrangement joins TRBV12-3 or TRBV12-4 to TRBJ2-2; 9 bases align to TRBD1. This CDR3 contains 16 residues. Unmatched junction bases numbered 13, after V lost 8 bases and J lost 6 bases. The CDR3 bases are TGTGCCAGCCGCATCGAGGACAGGGGTTACGCCGGGGAGCTGTTTTTT. Its protein is CASRIEDRGYAGELFF.

In this sample, this clonotype turned up a few times. The chain has TRBV24-1 and TRBJ2-7; TRBD1 is a possible D gene (6 bases). Trimming removed 2 bases from V and 1 base from J, with 17 bases in between. This CDR3 region has 17 residues. Germline-derived CDR1 and CDR2 are KGHDR and SFDVKD. The DNA of the CDR3 is TGTGCCACCAGTGATTACGAACAGGGTCCCTGGTCCTACGAGCAGTACTTC. Protein sequence: CATSDYEQGPWSYEQYF.

J is TRBJ2-7 and V is TRBV4-1; D may be TRBD2 (6 bases). Trimming cost V 2 bases and J 2 bases, with 22 bases left between them. The CDR3 runs to 18 residues. Germline loops: CDR1 MGHRA, CDR2 YSYEKL. CDR3 sequence reads: CASSQSLPIGSFTYEQYF. The DNA of the CDR3 is TGCGCCAGCAGCCAATCCCTCCCTATCGGGAGTTTTACCTACGAGCAGTACTTC.

This clonotype was counted a few times. This rearrangement joins TRBV5-1 to TRBJ2-1, with 12 bases lining up with TRBD1. V lost 1 base and J lost 10; bases outside the gene matches: 6. CDR1 and CDR2 (germline): SGHRS, YFSETQ. The CDR3 is 15 amino acids. The CDR3 loop is CASSLMGQGAGEQFF. The CDR3 DNA follows: TGCGCCAGCAGCTTGATGGGACAGGGGGCGGGGGAGCAGTTCTTC.